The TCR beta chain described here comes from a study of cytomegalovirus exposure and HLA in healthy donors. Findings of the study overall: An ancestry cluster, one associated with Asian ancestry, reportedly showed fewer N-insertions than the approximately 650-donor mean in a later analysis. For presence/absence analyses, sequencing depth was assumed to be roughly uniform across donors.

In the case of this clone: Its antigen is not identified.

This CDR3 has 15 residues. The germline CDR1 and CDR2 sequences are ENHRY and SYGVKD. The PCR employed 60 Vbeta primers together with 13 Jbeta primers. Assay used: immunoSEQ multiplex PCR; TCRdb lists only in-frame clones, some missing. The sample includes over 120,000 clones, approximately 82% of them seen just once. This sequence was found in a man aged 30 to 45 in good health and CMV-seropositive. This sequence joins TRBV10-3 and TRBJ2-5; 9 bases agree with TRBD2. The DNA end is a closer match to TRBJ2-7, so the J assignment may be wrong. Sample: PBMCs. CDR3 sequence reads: CAISEPAGGVYEQYF. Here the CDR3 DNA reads TGTGCCATCAGTGAGCCAGCGGGGGGCGTCTACGAGCAGTACTTC.